This T cell receptor beta chain is from a study of cytomegalovirus exposure and HLA in healthy donors. This clone showed up just a few times. Its matching antigen is unknown. The CDR3 length is 15 residues. V trimming: 7 bases; J trimming: 1 base; junction bases outside the gene matches: 8. Germline V CDR1 and CDR2: MNHEY, SVGAGI. General observations from the study: What was likely a sequencing artifact was a cluster of highly shared sequence variants.

PCR primers comprised 60 Vbeta and 13 Jbeta primers. Libraries were prepared by immunoSEQ multiplex PCR; TCRdb keeps only in-frame clonotypes and omits some of them. The sample includes more than 80,000 clones, around 66% of them seen just once. This clonotype was obtained from a woman aged 40-49 years in good health and CMV-seropositive. Sequenced: PBMCs. The chain links TRBV6-5 to TRBJ2-7; TRBD2 agrees at 9 bases. DNA for the CDR3: TGTGCCAGCACCAGGACTAGCGATATATCCTACGAGCAGTACTTC. Protein product: CASTRTSDISYEQYF.